The 15 T cell receptor beta chains below were found in one sample sequenced in a study of post-analysis software for immune sequencing data. Their cognate antigens are unknown. Unique-molecular-identifier-tagged TCR beta cDNA libraries were used. MiXCR was run by TCRdb on the PCR reads, yielding one entry per CDR3 protein. The sample contains hundreds of thousands of distinct CDR3 sequences, about 40% of which appear only once. Study-wide results and limits: There were five or six TRBV segments more frequent in patients than controls, and TRBV5-6, TRBV5-1 and TRBV20-1 were among them.

The sample was blood. The receptors were gathered from a girl aged 5-17 years with multiple sclerosis.

The J gene is TRBJ1-1, the V gene TRBV6-5, with no clear D. Germline CDR1 reads MNHEY; CDR2 reads SVGAGI. This CDR3 has 12 amino acids. The V end lost 5 bases, the J end lost 3 bases, and 7 bases lay between the germline ends. CDR3 protein: CASSRRDTEAFF. CDR3 sequence (DNA): TGTGCCAGCAGTCGAAGGGACACTGAAGCTTTCTTT.

This clonotype was observed a few times. This rearrangement joins TRBV4-1 to TRBJ1-1; D not certain. From germline, CDR1 is MGHRA and CDR2 YSYEKL. V lost 2 bases to trimming and J lost 3 bases, with 25 bases between them. The length of the CDR3 is 19 residues. DNA of the CDR3: TGCGCCAGCAGCCAACCAGGTTCGAGATTGAACACCCGGCACACTGAAGCTTTCTTT. Amino acids: CASSQPGSRLNTRHTEAFF.

This clonotype was observed a few times. The chain couples TRBV29-1 to TRBJ1-1; D uncertain. The V end was cut by 0 bases, the J end by 1 base, with 0 bases between. The germline V gene encodes CDR1 SQVTM and CDR2 ANQGSEA. CDR3 length: 11 amino acids. CDR3 in amino acids: CSVEENTEAFF. The CDR3 DNA reads as TGCAGCGTTGAAGAGAACACTGAAGCTTTCTTT. Full variable domain (rest looked up from reference TRBV29-1 and TRBJ1-1): SAVISQKPSRDICQRGTSLTIQCQVDSQVTMMFWYRQQPGQSLTLIATANQGSEATYESGFVIDKFPISRPNLTFSTLTVSNMSPEDSSIYLCSVEENTEAFFGQGTRLTVV.

The V call is TRBV10-3, the J call TRBJ1-5, with TRBD1 as a possible D gene (5 bases). The CDR3 sequence is 15 residues long. The ends were cut back, 4 bases at V and 1 base at J, with 11 bases in the middle. Per germline, CDR1 ENHRY and CDR2 SYGVKD. The DNA of the CDR3 is TGTGCCATCAGTGGGGACGGTTTGAGCAATCAGCCCCAGCATTTT. Residues: CAISGDGLSNQPQHF.

V is TRBV5-1 and J is TRBJ1-1; 9 bases fit TRBD1. This CDR3 has 15 residues. The V gene end was trimmed by 4 bases and the J gene end by 6 bases; junction bases not matched to a gene: 10. Germline V gene sequence: CDR1 SGHRS, CDR2 YFSETQ. The CDR3 sequence: CASSGRGQGGAEAFF. CDR3 nucleotide sequence: TGCGCCAGCAGCGGACGGGGACAGGGAGGCGCTGAAGCTTTCTTT.

J is TRBJ1-2 and V is TRBV29-1; the D is unclear. This CDR3 spans 11 amino acids. Germline assignment: CDR1 SQVTM and CDR2 ANQGSEA. V lost 6 bases to trimming and J lost 1 base, with 6 bases between them. CDR3 protein: CSVVDNYGYTF. CDR3 bases: TGCAGCGTGGTGGATAACTATGGCTACACCTTC.

The gene calls are TRBV4-2 and TRBJ2-7, with D perhaps matching TRBD2 (7 bases). Trimming pared 0 bases from V and 2 bases from J, leaving 14 bases between. Germline V gene sequence: CDR1 LGHNA, CDR2 YNFKEQ. This CDR3 has 16 residues. Here the CDR3 DNA reads TGTGCCAGCAGCCAAGATTCCGGAGGGGGGGCCTACGAGCAGTACTTC. Protein product: CASSQDSGGGAYEQYF.

The chain employs TRBV20-1 and TRBJ2-3; tentative D call: TRBD1 (7 bases). Trimming left V 3 bases short and J 3 bases short, with 13 bases between. Germline V gene lookup returns CDR1 DFQATT and CDR2 SNEGSKA (reference sequence). The CDR3 runs 14 residues. This CDR3 is CSASQGGGTDTQYF. In DNA form, the CDR3 reads TGCAGTGCTAGTCAGGGGGGCGGGACAGATACGCAGTATTTT.

This chain uses TRBV5-1 with TRBJ1-2; D is uncertain. Germline V gene sequence: CDR1 SGHRS, CDR2 YFSETQ. The germline V and J ends were trimmed by 0 bases and 3 bases, with 9 bases remaining between them. The CDR3 is made up of 14 amino acids. CDR3 sequence reads: CASSLADTYYGYTF. As DNA, the CDR3 is TGCGCCAGCAGCTTGGCAGACACCTACTATGGCTACACCTTC.

The J gene is TRBJ1-2, the V gene TRBV6-5; perhaps TRBD1 as D (5 bases). Germline V CDR1 and CDR2: MNHEY, SVGAGI. This CDR3 comprises 14 residues. Trimming cost V 7 bases and J 2 bases, with 14 bases left between them. The CDR3 spells CASTKGALNYGYTF. In DNA form, the CDR3 reads TGTGCCAGCACCAAAGGGGCCCTGAACTATGGCTACACCTTC.

This chain links TRBV12-3 or TRBV12-4 with TRBJ2-1; 10 bases align to TRBD2. V was clipped by 6 bases and J by 7 bases; unmatched bases: 12. The length of the CDR3 is 16 residues. CDR3 protein: CASRSRGASGRNEQFF. The CDR3 DNA is TGTGCCAGCAGGTCAAGGGGTGCTAGCGGGAGAAATGAGCAGTTCTTC.

This clonotype appeared a few times. This chain connects TRBV6-6 to TRBJ1-1; no clear D gene. Looked up from germline, CDR1 is MNHNY and CDR2 is SVGAGI (reference sequence). V was clipped by 8 bases and J by 8 bases, with 3 bases between them. This CDR3 is built from 8 residues. CDR3 region: CASGEAFF. The CDR3 DNA follows: TGTGCCAGCGGCGAAGCTTTCTTT.

With regard to this clonotype: Relative to the germline gene, one junction end is altered; a read error may explain this. The V gene is TRBV20-1, the J gene TRBJ2-5, with TRBD2 matching over 13 bases. Germline-derived CDR1 and CDR2 are DFQATT and SNEGSKA (reference sequence). The CDR3 has 18 residues. In nucleotides, the CDR3 is TGCAGTGCTCCCGATCCGGGACTAGCGGGATCCCACCAGGAGACCCAGTACTTC. Amino acids: CSAPDPGLAGSHQETQYF.

V usage is TRBV6-5 and J usage is TRBJ1-5; TRBD1 is a possible D gene (5 bases). Trimming pared 0 bases from V and 6 bases from J, leaving 15 bases between. This CDR3 has 16 residues. CDR1 and CDR2 from the germline V gene are MNHEY and SVGAGI. The CDR3 is CASSYSPAGGGQPQHF. The CDR3 DNA reads as TGTGCCAGCAGTTACTCTCCGGCCGGCGGGGGTCAGCCCCAGCATTTT.

The rearrangement links TRBV7-8 to TRBJ2-1; 10 nucleotides align to TRBD2. The CDR3 runs 15 residues. CDR1 is SGHVS and CDR2 is FQNEAQ in the germline V gene. V shed 7 bases, J shed 9 bases, and the junction held 12 bases outside the gene matches. The DNA of the CDR3 is TGTGCCAGCACCCTCCGGGGAGCGGGGGGGCGTGAGCAGTTCTTC. This gives the protein CASTLRGAGGREQFF.